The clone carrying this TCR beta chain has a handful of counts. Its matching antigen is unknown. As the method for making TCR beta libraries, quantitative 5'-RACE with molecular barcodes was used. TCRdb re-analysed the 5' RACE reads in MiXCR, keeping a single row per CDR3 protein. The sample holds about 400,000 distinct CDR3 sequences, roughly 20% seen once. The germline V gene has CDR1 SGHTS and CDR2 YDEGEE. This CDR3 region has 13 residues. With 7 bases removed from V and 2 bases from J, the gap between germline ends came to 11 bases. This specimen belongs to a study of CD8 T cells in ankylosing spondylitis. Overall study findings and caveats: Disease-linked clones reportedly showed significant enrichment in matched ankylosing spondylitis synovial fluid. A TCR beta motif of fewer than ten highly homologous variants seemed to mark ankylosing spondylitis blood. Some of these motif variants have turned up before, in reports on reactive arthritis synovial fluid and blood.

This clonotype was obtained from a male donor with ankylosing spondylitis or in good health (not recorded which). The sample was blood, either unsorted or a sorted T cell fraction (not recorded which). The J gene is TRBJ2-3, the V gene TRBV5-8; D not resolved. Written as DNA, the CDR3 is TGTGCCAGCCTGTCCGAAACCACAGATACGCAGTATTTT. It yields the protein CASLSETTDTQYF.